The 20 T cell receptor beta chains below all came from one sample that was sequenced in a study of T cell repertoires in cytomegalovirus infection. No antigens are known for them. In TCRdb, the reads were re-called with MiXCR into one record per CDR3 protein. Of approximately 280,000 distinct CDR3 sequences listed, under 25% were seen once; the top ten hold about 21%. The input for sequencing was cultured PBMCs, taken from culture after CMV antigen stimulation. The receptor set was obtained from a human donor in good health (CMV status not recorded). Some clones in this sample may be carry-over from other donors' samples.

There are many counts of this clonotype. This chain uses TRBV28 with TRBJ1-5; the match to TRBD1 covers 8 bases. The CDR3 contains 15 residues. Trimming at V came to 6 bases and at J to 2 bases, leaving 6 bases not matched to a gene. Germline V gives CDR1 MDHEN, CDR2 SYDVKM. In nucleotides, the CDR3 is TGTGCCAGCAGACCAGGGGGCGAGGGCAATCAGCCCCAGCATTTT. Amino acid sequence: CASRPGGEGNQPQHF.

This chain joins TRBV6-2 or TRBV6-3 and TRBJ1-5; D is possibly TRBD1 (6 bases). Germline V CDR1 and CDR2: MNHEY, SVGEGT. This CDR3 spans 16 amino acids. V lost 6 bases and J 11 bases, leaving 26 bases between the germline ends. The CDR3 region is CASSPPGQGLLMAQHF. The CDR3 nucleotides read TGTGCCAGCAGCCCTCCGGGACAAGGGCTACTTATGGCCCAGCATTTT.

The chain links TRBV27 to TRBJ2-2; no clear D gene. Trimming stripped 7 bases from V and 2 bases from J, with 14 bases between. Germline loops: CDR1 MNHEY, CDR2 SMNVEV (reference sequence). The CDR3 spans 15 residues. The CDR3 region is CASTPYGANTGELFF. The CDR3 DNA follows: TGTGCCAGCACGCCTTACGGCGCCAACACCGGGGAGCTGTTTTTT.

This clonotype was picked up many times. The J gene is TRBJ2-7, the V gene TRBV7-2; D possibly uses TRBD1 or TRBD2 (5 bases each). CDR3 size: 17 residues. Germline CDR1 and CDR2: SGHTA and FQGNSA. The V end was cut by 5 bases, the J end by 6 bases, with 26 bases between. The CDR3 sequence: CASSHKVAGRVGSEQYV. CDR3 DNA: TGTGCCAGCAGCCACAAAGTTGCAGGGCGGGTGGGCAGCGAGCAGTACGTC.

The chain's CDR3 is CASSPVSGEYYEQYV. The CDR3 DNA is TGTGCCAGCAGCCCAGTTTCGGGAGAGTACTACGAGCAGTACGTC. The rearrangement joins TRBV5-6 to TRBJ2-7; TRBD2 might be the D (6 bases). Germline V gene data show CDR1 as SGHDT and CDR2 as YYEEEE. Trimming cost V 4 bases and J 3 bases, with 17 bases left between them. The CDR3 extends over 15 amino acids.

This chain connects TRBV24-1 to TRBJ1-5; 10 nucleotides agree with TRBD1. J lost 5 bases, V lost 4 bases, and 7 bases had no gene match. This CDR3 is 16 amino acids long. Germline V lookup: CDR1 KGHDR, CDR2 SFDVKD. The CDR3 DNA follows: TGTGCCACCAGTGAGACGACAGGGGGCTCGTATCAGCCCCAGCATTTT. It translates to CATSETTGGSYQPQHF.

Note on this clonotype: No conserved phenylalanine or tryptophan ends this CDR3, so it is likely a read error. This chain connects TRBV4-1 to TRBJ1-3; a possible D gene is TRBD1 (5 bases). The CDR3 covers 15 residues. The V gene lost 6 bases and the J gene lost 0 bases, with 12 bases spanning the gap. Per the germline V gene, CDR1 is MGHRA and CDR2 is YSYEKL. The DNA of the CDR3 is TGCGCCAGCAGGGAACAGGTACTCTCTGGAAACACCATATATTTG. Translation gives CASREQVLSGNTIYL.

This clonotype was detected many times. V is TRBV6-2 or TRBV6-3 and J is TRBJ2-4; 10 nucleotides agree with TRBD2. V lost 3 bases, J lost 7 bases, and 6 bases stayed unmatched. The CDR3 contains 15 residues. Germline loops: CDR1 MNHEY, CDR2 SVGEGT. CDR3 protein: CASSYRGLAANIQYF. CDR3 DNA: TGTGCCAGCAGTTATCGAGGACTAGCGGCTAACATTCAGTACTTC.

This clonotype was counted many times. The V and J genes are TRBV7-2 and TRBJ2-4; possible D gene TRBD1, 7 bases. Trimming shortened V by 5 bases and J by 6 bases, and 14 bases separated the two germline ends. CDR1 SGHTA and CDR2 FQGNSA come from the germline V gene. The CDR3 consists of 14 residues. This chain's CDR3 is CASSPQGGGNIQYF. CDR3 in DNA: TGTGCCAGCAGCCCCCAGGGGGGAGGAAACATTCAGTACTTC. Drawing the rest from reference TRBV7-2 and TRBJ2-4, the complete variable domain is GAGVSQSPSNKVTEKGKDVELRCDPISGHTALYWYRQSLGQGLEFLIYFQGNSAPDKSGLPSDRFSAERTGGSVSTLTIQRTQQEDSAVYLCASSPQGGGNIQYFGAGTRLSVL.

The rearrangement joins TRBV27 to TRBJ2-5, with 12 positions matching TRBD1. Trimming cost V 8 bases and J 1 base; bases outside gene matches: 2. The CDR3 is 14 residues long. In germline, CDR1 is MNHEY, CDR2 SMNVEV (reference sequence). CDR3 residues: CASRDRGLQETQYF. The CDR3 region has the DNA TGTGCCAGCCGGGACAGGGGGCTCCAAGAGACCCAGTACTTC.

The chain uses TRBV4-1 and TRBJ2-7, with D perhaps TRBD1 or TRBD2 (6 bases each). This CDR3 is built from 17 residues. Trimming removed 1 base from V and 4 bases from J, with 20 bases in between. Germline CDR1 reads MGHRA; CDR2 reads YSYEKL. CDR3 in amino acids: CASSQVPGASRLYEQYF. In DNA, the CDR3 is TGCGCCAGCAGCCAAGTTCCGGGGGCGAGCCGATTGTACGAGCAGTACTTC.

This clonotype was detected a few times. The chain is built from TRBV20-1 and TRBJ2-3; TRBD2 is a possible D gene (6 bases). Germline CDR1 DFQATT, CDR2 SNEGSKA (reference sequence). CDR3 size: 13 residues. V shed 1 base and J shed 6 bases, with 11 bases lying between them. The CDR3 is CSARVEGRDTQYF. CDR3 coding DNA: TGCAGTGCTAGAGTGGAGGGCCGTGATACGCAGTATTTT.

This chain connects TRBV6-6 to TRBJ2-3, with D possibly TRBD1 on 5 matching bases. Germline V gene data show CDR1 as MNHNY and CDR2 as SVGAGI (reference sequence). The CDR3 contains 14 residues. The germline V and J ends were trimmed by 0 bases and 8 bases, with 12 bases remaining between them. As DNA, the CDR3 is TGTGCCAGCAGTTACTCCGACAGCGTGGGTACGCAGTATTTT. Amino acids: CASSYSDSVGTQYF.

This clonotype has only a few counts. V gene TRBV30 combines with J gene TRBJ1-2; TRBD1 matches at 7 bases. Germline CDR1 GTSNPN, CDR2 SVGIG (reference sequence). J gave up 3 bases and V 1 base, and 14 bases lay outside the gene matches. This CDR3 is built from 17 residues. The CDR3 DNA reads TGTGCCTGGAGTGGTCCCACGAGACAGGGTCCCTACTATGGCTACACCTTC. Amino acid sequence: CAWSGPTRQGPYYGYTF.

There are a few counts of this clonotype. The rearrangement uses TRBV6-6 and TRBJ2-3, with D possibly matching TRBD2 (5 bases). The length of the CDR3 is 15 residues. The V and J ends lost 6 bases and 7 bases respectively, with 20 bases between them. From germline, CDR1 is MNHNY and CDR2 SVGAGI (reference sequence). The chain's CDR3 is CASRRYGERGYTQYF. The CDR3 DNA sequence: TGTGCCAGCAGGCGCTACGGGGAGCGAGGGTATACGCAGTATTTT.

This clonotype was counted only a few times. The junction departs from the called germline gene at one end, perhaps through a read error. The chain is built from TRBV15 and TRBJ1-2; TRBD1 matches at 7 bases. This CDR3 is 14 amino acids long. Per the germline V gene, CDR1 is LNHNV and CDR2 is YYDKDF (reference sequence). The CDR3 DNA reads as TGTGCCACCAGAAGAGCCGGGACAGATGGTGGCTACACCTTC. It yields the protein CATRRAGTDGGYTF.

This clonotype was observed a handful of times. This chain joins TRBV6-5 and TRBJ2-5; D is uncertain. V shed 2 bases and J shed 1 base, with 14 bases lying between them. Germline-derived CDR1 and CDR2 are MNHEY and SVGAGI. The CDR3 contains 16 residues. CDR3 in amino acids: CASSYGRGRSQETQYF. The CDR3 DNA sequence: TGTGCCAGCAGTTACGGTCGCGGCCGCTCCCAAGAGACCCAGTACTTC.

The J gene is TRBJ2-7, the V gene TRBV15; TRBD1 agrees at 8 bases. The CDR3 is made up of 13 amino acids. Germline trimming cut 3 bases from V and 7 bases from J; bases unmatched to any gene: 5. Germline assignment: CDR1 LNHNV and CDR2 YYDKDF (reference sequence). In DNA form, the CDR3 reads TGTGCCACCAGCAGTCGACAGGGGCGAGAGCAGTACGTC. Encoded protein: CATSSRQGREQYV.

This clonotype turned up a few times. V gene TRBV7-2 combines with J gene TRBJ2-7; 11 bases line up with TRBD2. V was pared by 5 bases and J by 7 bases, with 7 bases of the junction left unmatched. The CDR3 runs to 14 residues. The germline V gene has CDR1 SGHTA and CDR2 FQGNSA. The CDR3 coding sequence is TGTGCCAGCAGCCCATGGGCTAGCGGGAGGGAGCAGTACTTC. It translates to CASSPWASGREQYF.

This clonotype appeared many times. The rearrangement uses TRBV11-1 and TRBJ2-5; D assignment may be TRBD1 or TRBD2 (5 bases each). Germline CDR1 reads SGHAT; CDR2 reads FQDESV (reference sequence). This CDR3 spans 14 amino acids. The ends were cut back, 5 bases at V and 1 base at J, with 11 bases in the middle. The CDR3 DNA follows: TGTGCCAGCAGCCACGGGACGCTCCAAGAGACCCAGTACTTC. Protein: CASSHGTLQETQYF.